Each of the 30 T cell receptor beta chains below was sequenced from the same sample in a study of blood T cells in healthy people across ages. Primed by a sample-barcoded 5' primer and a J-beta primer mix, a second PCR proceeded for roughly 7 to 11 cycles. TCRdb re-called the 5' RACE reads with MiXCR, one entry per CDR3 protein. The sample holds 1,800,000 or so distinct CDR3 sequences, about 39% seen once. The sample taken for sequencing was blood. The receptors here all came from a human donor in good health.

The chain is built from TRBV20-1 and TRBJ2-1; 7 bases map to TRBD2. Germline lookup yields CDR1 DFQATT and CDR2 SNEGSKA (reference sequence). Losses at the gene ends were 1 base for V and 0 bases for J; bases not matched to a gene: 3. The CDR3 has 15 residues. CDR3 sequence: CSARGAGSSYNEQFF. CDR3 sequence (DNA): TGCAGTGCTAGAGGAGCGGGGAGCTCCTACAATGAGCAGTTCTTC.

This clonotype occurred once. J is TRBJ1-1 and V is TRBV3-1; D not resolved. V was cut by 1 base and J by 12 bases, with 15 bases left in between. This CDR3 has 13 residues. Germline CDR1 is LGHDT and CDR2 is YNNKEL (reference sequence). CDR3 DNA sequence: TGTGCCAGCAGCCAAGCCTCCGTACCGATTACTTTCTTT. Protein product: CASSQASVPITFF.

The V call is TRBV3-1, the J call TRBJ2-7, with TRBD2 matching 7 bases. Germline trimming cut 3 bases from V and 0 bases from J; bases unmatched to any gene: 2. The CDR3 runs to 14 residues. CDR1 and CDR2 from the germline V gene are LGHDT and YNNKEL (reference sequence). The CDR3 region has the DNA TGTGCCAGCAGCCACCGGACTAGCTCCTACGAGCAGTACTTC. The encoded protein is CASSHRTSSYEQYF.

CDR3: CATSVRGMTDTQYF. The CDR3 DNA reads TGTGCCACCAGTGTAAGGGGGATGACAGATACGCAGTATTTT. The V call is TRBV24-1, the J call TRBJ2-3; weak D call: TRBD1 (6 bases). Germline CDR1 KGHDR, CDR2 SFDVKD. Trimming took off 5 bases at V and 3 bases at J, with 11 bases between the two ends. This CDR3 comprises 14 residues.

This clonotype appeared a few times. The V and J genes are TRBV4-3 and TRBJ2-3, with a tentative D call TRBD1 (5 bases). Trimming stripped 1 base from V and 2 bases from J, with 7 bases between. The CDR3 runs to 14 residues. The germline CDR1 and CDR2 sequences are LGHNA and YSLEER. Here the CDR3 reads CASSQAGHTDTQYF. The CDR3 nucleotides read TGCGCCAGCAGCCAAGCAGGACACACAGATACGCAGTATTTT.

This CDR3 is CASGLGTDGGPYQETQYF. The CDR3 coding sequence is TGTGCTAGTGGTTTGGGCACAGACGGGGGGCCGTACCAAGAGACCCAGTACTTC. The chain couples TRBV12-5 to TRBJ2-5, with D possibly TRBD2 on 7 matching bases. CDR1 LGHNT and CDR2 FRNRAP come from the germline V gene. CDR3 length: 18 amino acids. Trimming removed 1 base from V and 0 bases from J, with 18 bases in between.

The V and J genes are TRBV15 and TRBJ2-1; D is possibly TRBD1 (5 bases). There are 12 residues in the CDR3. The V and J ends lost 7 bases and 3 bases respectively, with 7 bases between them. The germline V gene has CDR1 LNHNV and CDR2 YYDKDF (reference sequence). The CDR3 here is CATTDSYNEQFF. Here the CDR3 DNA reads TGTGCCACCACCGACAGCTACAATGAGCAGTTCTTC.

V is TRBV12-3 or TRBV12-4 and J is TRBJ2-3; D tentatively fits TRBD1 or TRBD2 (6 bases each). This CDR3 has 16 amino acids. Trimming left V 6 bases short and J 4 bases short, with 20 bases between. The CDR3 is CASRQQGSSSADTQYF. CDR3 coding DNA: TGTGCCAGCAGACAACAGGGATCCTCTAGCGCAGATACGCAGTATTTT.

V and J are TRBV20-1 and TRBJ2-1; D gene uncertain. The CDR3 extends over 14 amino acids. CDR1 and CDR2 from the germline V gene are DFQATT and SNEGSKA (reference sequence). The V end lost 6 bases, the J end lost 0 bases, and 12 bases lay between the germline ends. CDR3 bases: TGCAGTGCCCCGGGCTTTAGCTCCTACAATGAGCAGTTCTTC. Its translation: CSAPGFSSYNEQFF.

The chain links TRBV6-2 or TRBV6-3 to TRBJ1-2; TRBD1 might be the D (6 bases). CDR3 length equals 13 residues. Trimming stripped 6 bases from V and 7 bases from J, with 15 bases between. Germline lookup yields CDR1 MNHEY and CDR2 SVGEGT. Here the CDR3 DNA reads TGTGCCAGCAGCCGGGACAAGGGAGGTGGCTACACCTTC. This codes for CASSRDKGGGYTF.

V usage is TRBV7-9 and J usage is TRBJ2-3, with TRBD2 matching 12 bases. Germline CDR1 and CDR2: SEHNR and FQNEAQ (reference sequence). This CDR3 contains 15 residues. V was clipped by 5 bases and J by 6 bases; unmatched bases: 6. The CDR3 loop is CASSPRTSGDDTQYF. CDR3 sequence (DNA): TGTGCCAGCAGCCCACGGACTAGCGGGGACGATACGCAGTATTTT.

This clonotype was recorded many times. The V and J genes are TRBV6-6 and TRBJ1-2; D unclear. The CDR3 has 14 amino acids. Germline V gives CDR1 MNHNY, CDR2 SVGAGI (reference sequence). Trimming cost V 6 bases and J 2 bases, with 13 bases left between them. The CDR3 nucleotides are TGTGCCAGCAGCTACAACCCCGGGAACTATGGCTACACCTTC. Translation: CASSYNPGNYGYTF.

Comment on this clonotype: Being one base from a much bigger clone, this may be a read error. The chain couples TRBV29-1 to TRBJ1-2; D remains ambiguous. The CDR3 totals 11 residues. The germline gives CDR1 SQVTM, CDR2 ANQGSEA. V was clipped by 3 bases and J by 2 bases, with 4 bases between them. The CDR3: CSVEDNYGYTF. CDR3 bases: TGCAGCGTTGAGGACAACTATGGCTACACCTTC.

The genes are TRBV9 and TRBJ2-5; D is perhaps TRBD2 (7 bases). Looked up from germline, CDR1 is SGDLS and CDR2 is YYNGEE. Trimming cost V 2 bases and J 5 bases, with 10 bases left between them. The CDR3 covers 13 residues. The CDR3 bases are TGTGCCAGCAGCGTTTGGGGGGGCGAGACCCAGTACTTC. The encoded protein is CASSVWGGETQYF.

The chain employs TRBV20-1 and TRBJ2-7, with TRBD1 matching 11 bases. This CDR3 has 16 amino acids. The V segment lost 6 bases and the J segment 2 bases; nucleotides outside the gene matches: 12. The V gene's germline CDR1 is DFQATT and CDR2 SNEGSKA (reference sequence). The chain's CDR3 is CSAPDPGTGGAYEQYF. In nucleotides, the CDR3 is TGCAGTGCGCCAGACCCCGGGACAGGGGGGGCCTACGAGCAGTACTTC.

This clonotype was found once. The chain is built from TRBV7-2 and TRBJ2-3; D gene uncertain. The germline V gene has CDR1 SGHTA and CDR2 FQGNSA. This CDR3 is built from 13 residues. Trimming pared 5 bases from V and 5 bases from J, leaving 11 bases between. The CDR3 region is CASSTSPGDTQYF. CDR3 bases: TGTGCCAGCAGCACCTCACCGGGAGATACGCAGTATTTT.

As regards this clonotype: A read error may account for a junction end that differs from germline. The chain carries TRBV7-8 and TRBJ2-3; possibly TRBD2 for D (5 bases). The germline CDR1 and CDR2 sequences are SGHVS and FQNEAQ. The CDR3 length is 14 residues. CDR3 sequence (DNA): TGTGTCAGCAACCGAGGGTCCAACACAGATACGCAGTATTTT. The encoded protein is CVSNRGSNTDTQYF.

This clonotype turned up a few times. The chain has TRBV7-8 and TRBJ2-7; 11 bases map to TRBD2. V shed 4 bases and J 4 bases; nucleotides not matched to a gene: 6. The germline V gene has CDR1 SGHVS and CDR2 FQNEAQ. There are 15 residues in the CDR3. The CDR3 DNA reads TGTGCCAGCAGCTCGACTAGCGGGGCAGTTTACGAGCAGTACTTC. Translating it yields CASSSTSGAVYEQYF.

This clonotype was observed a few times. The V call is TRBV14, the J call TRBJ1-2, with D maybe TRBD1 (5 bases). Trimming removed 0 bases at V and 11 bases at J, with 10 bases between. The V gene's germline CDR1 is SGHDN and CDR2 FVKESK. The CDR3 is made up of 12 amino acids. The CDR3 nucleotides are TGTGCCAGCAGCCAAGAGGGGGGGAGTTACACCTTC. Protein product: CASSQEGGSYTF.

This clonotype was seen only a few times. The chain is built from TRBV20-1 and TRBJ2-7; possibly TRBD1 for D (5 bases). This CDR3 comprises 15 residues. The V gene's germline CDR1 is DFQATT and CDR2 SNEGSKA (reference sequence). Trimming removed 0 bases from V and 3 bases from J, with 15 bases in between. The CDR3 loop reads CSARDQGRGIYEQYF. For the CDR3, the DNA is TGCAGTGCTAGAGATCAGGGAAGGGGAATCTACGAGCAGTACTTC.

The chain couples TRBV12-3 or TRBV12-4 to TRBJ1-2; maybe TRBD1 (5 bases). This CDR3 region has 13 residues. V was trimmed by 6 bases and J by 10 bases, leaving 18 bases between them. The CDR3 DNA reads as TGTGCCAGCAGCCAGGGACTTGGAGAGTCCTACACCTTC. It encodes CASSQGLGESYTF.

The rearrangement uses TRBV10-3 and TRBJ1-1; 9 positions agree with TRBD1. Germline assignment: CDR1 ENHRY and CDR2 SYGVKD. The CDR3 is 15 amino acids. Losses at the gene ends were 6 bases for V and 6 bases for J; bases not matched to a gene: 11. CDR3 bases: TGTGCCATCAGATCTTGGGACAGGGAACCCCCTGAAGCTTTCTTT. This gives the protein CAIRSWDREPPEAFF.

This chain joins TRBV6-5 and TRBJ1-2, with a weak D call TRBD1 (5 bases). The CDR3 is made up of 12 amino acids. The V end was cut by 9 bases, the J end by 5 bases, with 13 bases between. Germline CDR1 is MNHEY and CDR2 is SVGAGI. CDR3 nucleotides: TGTGCCAGTGCCGGGGACCCTTATGGCTACACCTTC. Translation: CASAGDPYGYTF.

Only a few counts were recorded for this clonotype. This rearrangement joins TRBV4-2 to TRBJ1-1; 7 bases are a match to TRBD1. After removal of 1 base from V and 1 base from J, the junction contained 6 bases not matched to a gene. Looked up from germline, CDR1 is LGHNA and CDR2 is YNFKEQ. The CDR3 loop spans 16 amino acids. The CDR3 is CASSQAEGQPNTEAFF. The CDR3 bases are TGTGCCAGCAGCCAAGCCGAGGGACAGCCGAACACTGAAGCTTTCTTT.

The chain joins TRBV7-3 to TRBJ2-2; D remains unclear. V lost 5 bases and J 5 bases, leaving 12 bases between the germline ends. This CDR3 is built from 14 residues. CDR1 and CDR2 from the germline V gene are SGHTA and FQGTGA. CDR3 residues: CASSRAPRTGELFF. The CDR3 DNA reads TGTGCCAGCAGCCGTGCCCCTAGGACCGGGGAGCTGTTTTTT.

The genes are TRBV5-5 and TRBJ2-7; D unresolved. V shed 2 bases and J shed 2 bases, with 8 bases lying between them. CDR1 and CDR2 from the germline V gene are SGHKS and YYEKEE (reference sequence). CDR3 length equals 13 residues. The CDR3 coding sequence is TGTGCCAGCAGCTTACAGAGAACCTACGAGCAGTACTTC. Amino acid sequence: CASSLQRTYEQYF.

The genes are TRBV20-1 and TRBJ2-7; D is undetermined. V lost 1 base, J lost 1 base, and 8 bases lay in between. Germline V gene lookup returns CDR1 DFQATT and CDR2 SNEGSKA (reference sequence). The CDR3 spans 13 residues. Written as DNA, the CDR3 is TGCAGTGCTAGAGGTGGACCTTCCTACGAGCAGTACTTC. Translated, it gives CSARGGPSYEQYF.

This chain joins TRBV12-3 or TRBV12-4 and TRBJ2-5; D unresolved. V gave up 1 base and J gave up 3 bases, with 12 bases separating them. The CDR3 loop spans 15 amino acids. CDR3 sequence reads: CASSLGVKWEETQYF. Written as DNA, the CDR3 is TGTGCCAGCAGTTTAGGGGTAAAATGGGAAGAGACCCAGTACTTC.

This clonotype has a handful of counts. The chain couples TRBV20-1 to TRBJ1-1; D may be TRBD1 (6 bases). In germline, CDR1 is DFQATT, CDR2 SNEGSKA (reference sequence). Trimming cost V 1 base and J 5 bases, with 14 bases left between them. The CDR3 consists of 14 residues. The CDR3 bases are TGCAGTGCTAGAGCCTTCACAGGGCAAACTGAAGCTTTCTTT. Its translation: CSARAFTGQTEAFF.

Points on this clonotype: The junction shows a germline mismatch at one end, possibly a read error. The CDR3 spells CASSVGSSNTGAFF. The CDR3 coding sequence is TGTGCCAGCTCAGTAGGCTCCTCGAACACTGGAGCTTTCTTT. V and J are TRBV28 and TRBJ1-1; no definite D call. The germline V gene has CDR1 MDHEN and CDR2 SYDVKM. The CDR3 is 14 amino acids.